This T cell receptor beta chain was identified during a study of T cells in Graves' hyperthyroidism and ophthalmopathy. Whole-study context: Peripheral blood was taken when the disease was first diagnosed, before any treatment began.

Using RNA transcripts as the source, TCR beta CDR3 regions were amplified. Initially, a first-round RT-PCR of the TCR CDR3 employed the HTBI primer set. Each CDR3 protein gets one entry after TCRdb re-called the multiplex PCR reads with MiXCR. The top ten hold 15% of the sample, which has some 360,000 distinct CDR3 sequences, about a sixth seen once. Notes on this clonotype: Its target is not known.

The V and J ends lost 0 bases and 4 bases respectively, with 10 bases between them. From germline, CDR1 is MNHEY and CDR2 SVGEGT. CDR3 length: 15 residues. Diagnoses were made from clinical symptoms, serum measures (thyroxine and TRAb), thyroid ultrasound and orbital computed tomography. Out of approximately 10 ml of fresh peripheral blood came the PBMCs. Study-wide findings and caveats: Ophthalmopathy prediction by the model preceded onset by a median about 6 months.

The V and J genes are TRBV6-2 or TRBV6-3 and TRBJ1-5; D unresolved. This TCR derives from a woman aged 40 to 50 with Graves' ophthalmopathy. The source material was blood. The CDR3 loop is CASSYSRRVNQPQHF. Written as DNA, the CDR3 is TGTGCCAGCAGTTACTCGAGACGGGTAAATCAGCCCCAGCATTTT.